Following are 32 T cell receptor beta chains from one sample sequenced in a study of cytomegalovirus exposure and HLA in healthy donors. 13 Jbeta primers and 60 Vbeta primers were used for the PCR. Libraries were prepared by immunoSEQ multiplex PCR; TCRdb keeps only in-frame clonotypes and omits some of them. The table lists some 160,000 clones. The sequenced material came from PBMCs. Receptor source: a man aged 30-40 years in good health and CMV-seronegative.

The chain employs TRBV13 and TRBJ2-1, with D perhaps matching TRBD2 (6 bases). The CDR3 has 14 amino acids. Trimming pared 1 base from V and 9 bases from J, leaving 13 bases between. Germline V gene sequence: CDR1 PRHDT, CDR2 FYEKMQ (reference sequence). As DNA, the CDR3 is TGTGCCAGCAGCTTAGAAGAACTAGCTGTTGAGCAGTTCTTC. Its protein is CASSLEELAVEQFF.

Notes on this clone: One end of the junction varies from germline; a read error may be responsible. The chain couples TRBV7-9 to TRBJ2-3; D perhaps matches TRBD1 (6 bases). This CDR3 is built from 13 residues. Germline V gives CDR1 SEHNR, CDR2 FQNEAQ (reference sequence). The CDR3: CASIPGSTGTQYF. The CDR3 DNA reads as TGTGCCAGCATCCCGGGTTCGACAGGTACGCAGTATTTT.

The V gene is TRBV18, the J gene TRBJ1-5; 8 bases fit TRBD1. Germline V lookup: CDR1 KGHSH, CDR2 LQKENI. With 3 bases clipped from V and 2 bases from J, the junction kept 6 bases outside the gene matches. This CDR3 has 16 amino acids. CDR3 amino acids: CASSPTMTGGNQPQHF. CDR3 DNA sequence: TGTGCCAGCTCACCCACCATGACAGGGGGCAATCAGCCCCAGCATTTT.

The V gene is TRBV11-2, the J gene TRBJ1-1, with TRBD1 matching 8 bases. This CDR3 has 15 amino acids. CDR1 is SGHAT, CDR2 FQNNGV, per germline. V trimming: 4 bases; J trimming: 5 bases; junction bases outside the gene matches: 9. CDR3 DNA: TGTGCCAGCAGCTACGGGACAGGCCGGAGTACTGAAGCTTTCTTT. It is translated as CASSYGTGRSTEAFF. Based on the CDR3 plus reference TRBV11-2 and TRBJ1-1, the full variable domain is EAGVAQSPRYKIIEKRQSVAFWCNPISGHATLYWYQQILGQGPKLLIQFQNNGVVDDSQLPKDRFSAERLKGVDSTLKIQPAKLEDSAVYLCASSYGTGRSTEAFFGQGTRLTVV.

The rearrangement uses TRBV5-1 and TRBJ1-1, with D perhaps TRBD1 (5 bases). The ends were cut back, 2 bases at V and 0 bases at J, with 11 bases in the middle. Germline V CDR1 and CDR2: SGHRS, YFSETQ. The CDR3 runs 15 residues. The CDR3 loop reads CASSFLGQMNTEAFF. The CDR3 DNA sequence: TGCGCCAGCAGCTTCCTAGGACAAATGAACACTGAAGCTTTCTTT.

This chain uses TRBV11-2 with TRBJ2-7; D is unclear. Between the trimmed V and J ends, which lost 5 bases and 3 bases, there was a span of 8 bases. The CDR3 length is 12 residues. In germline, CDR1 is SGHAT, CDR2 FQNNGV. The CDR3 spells CASSPQLYEQYF. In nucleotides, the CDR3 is TGTGCCAGCAGCCCACAGCTCTACGAGCAGTACTTC.

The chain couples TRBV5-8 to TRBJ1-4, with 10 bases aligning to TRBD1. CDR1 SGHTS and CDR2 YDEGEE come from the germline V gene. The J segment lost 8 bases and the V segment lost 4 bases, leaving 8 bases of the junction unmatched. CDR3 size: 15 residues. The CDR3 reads CASSPGQGLGEKLFF. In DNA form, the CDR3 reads TGTGCCAGCAGCCCGGGACAGGGGTTGGGCGAAAAACTGTTTTTT.

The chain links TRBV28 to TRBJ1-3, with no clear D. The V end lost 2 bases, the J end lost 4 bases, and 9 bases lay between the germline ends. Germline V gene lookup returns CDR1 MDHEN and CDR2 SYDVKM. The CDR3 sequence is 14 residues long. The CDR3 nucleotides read TGTGCCAGCAGTTTAAACGGAGCGGGAAACACCATATATTTT. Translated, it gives CASSLNGAGNTIYF.

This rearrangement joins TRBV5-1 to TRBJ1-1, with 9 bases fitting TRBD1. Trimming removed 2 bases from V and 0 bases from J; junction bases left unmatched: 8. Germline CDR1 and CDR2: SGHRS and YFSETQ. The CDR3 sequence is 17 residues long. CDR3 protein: CASSFFNDRGVNTEAFF. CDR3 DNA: TGCGCCAGCAGCTTTTTCAACGACAGGGGGGTGAACACTGAAGCTTTCTTT.

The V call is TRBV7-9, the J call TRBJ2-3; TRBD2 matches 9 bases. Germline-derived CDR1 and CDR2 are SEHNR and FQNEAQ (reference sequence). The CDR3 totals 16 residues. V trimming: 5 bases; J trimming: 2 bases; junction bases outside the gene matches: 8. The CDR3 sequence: CASSPKTSGPTDTQYF. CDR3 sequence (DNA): TGTGCCAGCAGCCCCAAGACTAGCGGCCCCACAGATACGCAGTATTTT.

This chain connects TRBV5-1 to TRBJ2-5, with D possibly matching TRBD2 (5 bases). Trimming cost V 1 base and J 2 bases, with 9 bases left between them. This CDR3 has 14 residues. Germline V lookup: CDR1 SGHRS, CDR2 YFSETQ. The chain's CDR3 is CASSLTRIQETQYF. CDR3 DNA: TGCGCCAGCAGCTTGACTAGGATACAAGAGACCCAGTACTTC.

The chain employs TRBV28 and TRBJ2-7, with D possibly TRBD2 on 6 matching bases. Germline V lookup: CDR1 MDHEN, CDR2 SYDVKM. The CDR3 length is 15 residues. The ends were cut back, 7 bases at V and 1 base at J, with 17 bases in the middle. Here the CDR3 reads CASTLSGAESYEQYF. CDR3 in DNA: TGTGCCAGCACCCTTAGCGGAGCCGAATCCTACGAGCAGTACTTC.

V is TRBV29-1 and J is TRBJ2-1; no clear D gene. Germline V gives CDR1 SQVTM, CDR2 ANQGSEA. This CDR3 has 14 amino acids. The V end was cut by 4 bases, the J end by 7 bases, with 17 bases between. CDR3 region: CSVGGWRLINEQFF. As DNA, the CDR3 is TGCAGCGTTGGCGGTTGGAGATTGATAAATGAGCAGTTCTTC.

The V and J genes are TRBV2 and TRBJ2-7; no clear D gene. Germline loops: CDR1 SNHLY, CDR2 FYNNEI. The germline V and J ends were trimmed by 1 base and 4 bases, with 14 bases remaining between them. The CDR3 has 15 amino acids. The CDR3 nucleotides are TGTGCCAGCAGTGAAGAGATTGGTCACTTTTACGAGCAGTACTTC. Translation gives CASSEEIGHFYEQYF.

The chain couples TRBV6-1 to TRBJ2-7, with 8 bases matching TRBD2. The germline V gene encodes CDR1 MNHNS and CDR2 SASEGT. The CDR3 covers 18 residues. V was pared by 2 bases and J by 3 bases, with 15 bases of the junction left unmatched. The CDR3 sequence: CASSETPPGGVSIYEQYF. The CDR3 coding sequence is TGTGCCAGCAGTGAAACACCCCCCGGGGGGGTCTCCATCTACGAGCAGTACTTC.

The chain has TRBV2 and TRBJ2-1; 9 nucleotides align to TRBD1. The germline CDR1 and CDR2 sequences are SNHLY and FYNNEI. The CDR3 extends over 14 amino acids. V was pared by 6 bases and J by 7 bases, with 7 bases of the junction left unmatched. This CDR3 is CASRQTGGLNEQFF. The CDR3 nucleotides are TGTGCCAGCAGACAAACAGGGGGCTTAAATGAGCAGTTCTTC.

CDR3 residues: CALGREGSNQPQHF. The CDR3 nucleotides read TGCGCCCTTGGAAGGGAGGGTAGCAATCAGCCCCAGCATTTT. The chain recombines TRBV5-1 with TRBJ1-5; no definite D call. The V end lost 10 bases, the J end lost 0 bases, and 14 bases lay between the germline ends. CDR1 is SGHRS and CDR2 is YFSETQ in the germline V gene. CDR3 length: 14 amino acids.

The CDR3 DNA follows: TGTGCCAGTAGTGCAATAGGGACTGTAGCCTACGAGCAGTACTTC. This sequence encodes CASSAIGTVAYEQYF. This chain connects TRBV19 to TRBJ2-7; weak D call: TRBD2 (6 bases). Trimming shortened V by 5 bases and J by 2 bases, and 16 bases separated the two germline ends. The CDR3 consists of 15 residues. Germline CDR1 LNHDA, CDR2 SQIVND (reference sequence).

In nucleotides, the CDR3 is TGTGCCATCAGTGAGTCCGGGCAGGGGGCGAACACCGGGGAGCTGTTTTTT. Protein product: CAISESGQGANTGELFF. The chain joins TRBV10-3 to TRBJ2-2, with 7 bases identical to TRBD1. The CDR3 totals 17 residues. V gave up 0 bases and J gave up 0 bases; unmatched junction bases: 4. CDR1 and CDR2 (germline): ENHRY, SYGVKD.

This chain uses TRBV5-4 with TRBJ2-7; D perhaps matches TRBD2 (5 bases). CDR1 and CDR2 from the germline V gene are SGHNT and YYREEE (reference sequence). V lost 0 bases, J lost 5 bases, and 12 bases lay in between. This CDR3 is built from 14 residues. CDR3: CASSLDSGRNEQYF. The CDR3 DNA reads TGTGCCAGCAGCTTGGACAGCGGTCGAAACGAGCAGTACTTC. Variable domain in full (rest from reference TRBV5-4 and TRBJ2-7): ETGVTQSPTHLIKTRGQQVTLRCSSQSGHNTVSWYQQALGQGPQFIFQYYREEENGRGNFPPRFSGLQFPNYSSELNVNALELDDSALYLCASSLDSGRNEQYFGPGTRLTVT.

The DNA for the CDR3 is TGTGCCAGCAGTTTGGCGGGACAGGAATACGAGCAGTACTTC. Residues: CASSLAGQEYEQYF. The chain combines TRBV28 with TRBJ2-7; 8 nucleotides agree with TRBD1. Germline loops: CDR1 MDHEN, CDR2 SYDVKM. CDR3 length: 14 amino acids. J was trimmed by 4 bases and V by 3 bases; bases with no gene match: 5.

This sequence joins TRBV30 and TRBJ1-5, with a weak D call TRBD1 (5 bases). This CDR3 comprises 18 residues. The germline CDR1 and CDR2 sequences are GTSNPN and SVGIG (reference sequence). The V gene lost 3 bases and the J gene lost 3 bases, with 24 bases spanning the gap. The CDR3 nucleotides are TGTGCCTGGAGCTGGGAGGGCCTCGGAGGGGTCAACAATCAGCCCCAGCATTTT. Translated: CAWSWEGLGGVNNQPQHF.

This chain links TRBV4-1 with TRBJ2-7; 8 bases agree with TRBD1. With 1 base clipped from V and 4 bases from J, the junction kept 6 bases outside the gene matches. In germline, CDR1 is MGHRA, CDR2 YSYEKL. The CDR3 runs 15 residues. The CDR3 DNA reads TGCGCCAGCAGCCAAGGAGGACAGGGTCCGTACGAGCAGTACTTC. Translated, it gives CASSQGGQGPYEQYF.

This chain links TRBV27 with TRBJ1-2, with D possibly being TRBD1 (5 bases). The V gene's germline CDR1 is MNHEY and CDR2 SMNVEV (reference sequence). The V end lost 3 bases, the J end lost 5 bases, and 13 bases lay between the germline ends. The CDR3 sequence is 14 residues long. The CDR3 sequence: CASSLSREDYGYTF. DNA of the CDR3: TGTGCCAGCAGTTTGTCCAGGGAGGATTATGGCTACACCTTC.

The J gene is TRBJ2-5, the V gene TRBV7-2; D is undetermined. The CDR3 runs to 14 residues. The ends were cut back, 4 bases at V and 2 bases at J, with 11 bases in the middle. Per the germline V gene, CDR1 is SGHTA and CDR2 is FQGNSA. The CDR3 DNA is TGTGCCAGCAGCTCTTATTTGCGACAAGAGACCCAGTACTTC. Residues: CASSSYLRQETQYF.

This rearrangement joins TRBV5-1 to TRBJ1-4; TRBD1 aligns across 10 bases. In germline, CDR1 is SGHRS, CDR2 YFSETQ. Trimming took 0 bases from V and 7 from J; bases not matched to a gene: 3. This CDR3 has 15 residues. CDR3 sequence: CASSLGQGAGEKLFF. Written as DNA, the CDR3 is TGCGCCAGCAGCTTGGGACAGGGGGCCGGTGAAAAACTGTTTTTT.

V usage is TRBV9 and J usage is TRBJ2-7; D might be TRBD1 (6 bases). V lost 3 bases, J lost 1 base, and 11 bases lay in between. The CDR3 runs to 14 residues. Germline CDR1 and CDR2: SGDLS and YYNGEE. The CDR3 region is CASSEGQSSYEQYF. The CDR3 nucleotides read TGTGCCAGCAGCGAAGGACAGTCGTCCTACGAGCAGTACTTC.

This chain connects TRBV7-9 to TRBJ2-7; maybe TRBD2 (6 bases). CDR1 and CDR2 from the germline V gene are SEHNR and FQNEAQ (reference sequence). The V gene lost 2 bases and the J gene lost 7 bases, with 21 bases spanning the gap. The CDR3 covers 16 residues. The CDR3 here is CASSLWASVSVGEQYF. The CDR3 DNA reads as TGTGCCAGCAGCTTATGGGCTAGCGTAAGTGTGGGGGAGCAGTACTTC.

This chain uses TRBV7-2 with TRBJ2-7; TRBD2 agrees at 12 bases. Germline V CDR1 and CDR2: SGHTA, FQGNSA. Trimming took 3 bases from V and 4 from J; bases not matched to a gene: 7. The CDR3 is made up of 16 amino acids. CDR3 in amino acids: CASSFLASGGAYEQYF. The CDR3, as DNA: TGTGCCAGCAGCTTCCTTGCTAGCGGGGGGGCTTACGAGCAGTACTTC. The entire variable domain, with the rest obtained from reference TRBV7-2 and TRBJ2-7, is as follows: GAGVSQSPSNKVTEKGKDVELRCDPISGHTALYWYRQSLGQGLEFLIYFQGNSAPDKSGLPSDRFSAERTGGSVSTLTIQRTQQEDSAVYLCASSFLASGGAYEQYFGPGTRLTVT.

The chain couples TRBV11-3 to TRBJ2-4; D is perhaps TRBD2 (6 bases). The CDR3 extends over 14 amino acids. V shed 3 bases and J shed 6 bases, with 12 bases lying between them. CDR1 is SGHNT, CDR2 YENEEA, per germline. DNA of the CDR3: TGTGCCAGCAGCTTCCCACTAGCAGCAAACATTCAGTACTTC. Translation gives CASSFPLAANIQYF.

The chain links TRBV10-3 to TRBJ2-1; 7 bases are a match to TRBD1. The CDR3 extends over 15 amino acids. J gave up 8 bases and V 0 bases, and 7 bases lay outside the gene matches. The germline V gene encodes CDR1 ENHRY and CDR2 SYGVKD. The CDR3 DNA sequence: TGTGCCATCAGTGAGTCGTTAGGGGGCGGCTATGAGCAGTTCTTC. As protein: CAISESLGGGYEQFF.

The CDR3 DNA follows: TGTGCCAGCAGCTTGGAGGGCGGGAGCACAGATACGCAGTATTTT. Its translation is CASSLEGGSTDTQYF. The chain combines TRBV5-4 with TRBJ2-3, with D tentatively TRBD2 (5 bases). V lost 0 bases to trimming and J lost 0 bases, with 8 bases between them. The CDR3 is 15 residues long. CDR1 and CDR2 (germline): SGHNT, YYREEE (reference sequence). The variable domain in full, completed from reference TRBV5-4 and TRBJ2-3, reads ETGVTQSPTHLIKTRGQQVTLRCSSQSGHNTVSWYQQALGQGPQFIFQYYREEENGRGNFPPRFSGLQFPNYSSELNVNALELDDSALYLCASSLEGGSTDTQYFGPGTRLTVL.